The present entry profiles one T cell receptor beta chain with its context. Its antigen is not known. TCRdb's copy holds only in-frame clones and misses some; the assay was immunoSEQ multiplex PCR. The table shows 70,000 to 90,000 clones, with 93% occurring only once. This specimen belongs to a study of brain T cells in children with intractable seizures. Overall study results and limits: Clones missing pre-surgery may reflect undersampling of that blood sample. HCMV serostatus was not known, and viral specificity came from CDR3 similarity only.

Only cases whose brain tissue showed the highest T cell transcript signatures were sequenced. At least one anti-epileptic drug was given before surgery. V dropped 2 bases and J dropped 3; count of bases not matched to a gene: 1. Germline V lookup: CDR1 SNHLY, CDR2 FYNNEI. The CDR3 runs 14 residues. The chain has TRBV2 and TRBJ2-7; 10 bases map to TRBD2. Source: peripheral blood, taken at surgery. The sequence was obtained from a boy in the first two years of life with tuberous sclerosis and intractable seizures. CDR3 nucleotide sequence: TGTGCCAGCAGTGAAATAGCGGGAGGCTACGAGCAGTACTTC. This encodes CASSEIAGGYEQYF.